These T cell receptor beta chains were read from a single sample in a study of blood T cell repertoires in COVID-19. Clones were sequenced by immunoSEQ multiplex PCR, and TCRdb holds only the in-frame ones, with some missing. This table holds roughly 230,000 clones, roughly four fifths found once. Sequencing input: PBMCs or T cells enriched from blood (not recorded which). The receptors were gathered from a man aged 50-59 years who had recovered from COVID-19. CDR3s include the opening cysteine and the closing phenylalanine or tryptophan. A D gene is named only where the DNA matches it firmly. Only some rows state a clone size, as once, few, many or a class for expanded clones.

>TRBD1|-|TRBJ1-2|15|TRBV2
CASSPRAGGYYGYTF
TGTGCCAGCAGCCCGAGGGCAGGGGGCTACTATGGCTACACCTTC
>TRBD1|-|TRBJ1-6|18|TRBV4-1
CASSQDGTGTLPNSPLHF
TGCGCCAGCAGCCAAGACGGGACAGGGACTTTACCTAATTCACCCCTCCACTTT
>TRBD1|-|TRBJ1-2|13|TRBV27
CASSLLKTGYVTF
TGTGCCAGCAGTTTACTAAAGACAGGGTACGTCACCTTC
>-|-|TRBJ1-1|14|TRBV7-2
CASSLGGLNTEAFF
TGTGCCAGCAGCTTAGGGGGCCTGAACACTGAAGCTTTCTTT
>-|-|TRBJ2-7|12|TRBV5-1
CASSESGYEQYF
TGCGCCAGCAGTGAGAGCGGCTACGAGCAGTACTTC
>-|once|TRBJ1-6|14|TRBV9
CASSAGLDNSPLHF
TGTGCCAGCAGCGCGGGACTGGATAATTCACCCCTCCACTTT
>-|-|TRBJ1-4|16|TRBV9
CASSVGGGPAGEKLFF
TGTGCCAGCAGCGTAGGGGGAGGGCCCGCGGGTGAAAAACTGTTTTTT
>TRBD1|-|TRBJ2-7|13|TRBV27
CASSRDRVHEQYF
TGTGCCAGCAGTCGGGACAGGGTACACGAGCAGTACTTC
>TRBD2|-|TRBJ2-1|17|TRBV24-1
CATSDPLAGGPENEQFF
TGTGCCACCAGTGATCCTTTAGCGGGGGGGCCGGAAAATGAGCAGTTCTTC
>-|once|TRBJ2-5|15|TRBV5-6
CASSLGLRWGETQYF
TGTGCCAGCAGCCTTGGACTCAGGTGGGGTGAGACCCAGTACTTC
>TRBD2|-|TRBJ2-1|14|TRBV11-2
CASSSIAGDSEQFF
TGTGCCAGCAGCTCAATAGCGGGGGATTCTGAGCAGTTCTTC
>-|-|TRBJ2-2|15|TRBV5-6
CASSFGPLNTGELFF
TGTGCCAGCAGCTTTGGCCCGTTGAACACCGGGGAGCTGTTTTTT
>-|-|TRBJ2-5|14|TRBV7-2
CASSLSHGQETQYF
TGTGCCAGCAGCTTATCTCACGGGCAAGAGACCCAGTACTTC
>-|-|TRBJ2-4|17|TRBV6-1
CASSEFNGTPPKNIQYF
TGTGCCAGCAGTGAATTTAATGGGACTCCCCCCAAAAACATTCAGTACTTC
>TRBD1|-|TRBJ2-5|17|TRBV11-2
CASSREPIQGSQETQYF
TGTGCCAGCAGCCGCGAACCGATACAGGGGAGTCAAGAGACCCAGTACTTC
>-|once|TRBJ2-6|15|TRBV3-1/TRBV3-2
CASSQAGSGANVLTF
TGTGCCAGCAGCCAAGCAGGATCCGGGGCCAACGTCCTGACTTTC
>-|-|TRBJ2-6|18|TRBV19
CASSILLAGPSGANVLTF
TGTGCCAGTAGTATTTTACTGGCGGGACCTTCTGGGGCCAACGTCCTGACTTTC
>TRBD1|-|TRBJ1-1|16|TRBV19
CASSPQRGPNPTEAFF
TGTGCCAGTAGTCCTCAAAGGGGGCCAAACCCGACTGAAGCTTTCTTT
>TRBD1|-|TRBJ2-5|16|TRBV9
CASSVAQTGKGETQYF
TGTGCCAGCAGCGTGGCCCAGACAGGGAAAGGGGAGACCCAGTACTTC
>TRBD2|-|TRBJ2-1|14|TRBV5-4
CASSPRTRYNEQFF
TGTGCCAGCAGCCCCCGGACTAGATACAATGAGCAGTTCTTC
>-|-|TRBJ2-1|15|TRBV7-3
CASSSHAGANWEQFF
TGTGCCAGCAGCTCTCACGCGGGTGCAAATTGGGAGCAGTTCTTC
>-|-|TRBJ2-7|12|TRBV7-3
CASSFSAGEQYF
TGTGCCAGCAGCTTTTCGGCGGGGGAGCAGTACTTC
>-|-|TRBJ2-7|15|TRBV19
CASSNPGAGTYEQYF
TGTGCCAGTAGTAATCCAGGGGCCGGGACCTACGAGCAGTACTTC
>-|-|TRBJ2-2|15|TRBV5-4
CASSRETANTGELFF
TGTGCCAGCAGCCGCGAGACAGCGAACACCGGGGAGCTGTTTTTT
>-|-|TRBJ1-2|14|TRBV5-6
CASSPGQGDYGYTF
TGTGCCAGCAGTCCCGGACAAGGGGATTATGGCTACACCTTC
>TRBD1|-|TRBJ1-5|17|TRBV7-9
CASSSMPGQGINQPQHF
TGTGCCAGCAGCTCAATGCCGGGACAGGGTATTAATCAGCCCCAGCATTTT
>-|-|TRBJ2-7|19|TRBV4-3
CASSQEDDKGVANHYEQYF
TGCGCCAGCAGCCAAGAAGATGATAAGGGGGTAGCGAATCATTACGAGCAGTACTTC
>TRBD2|-|TRBJ2-3|17|TRBV7-2
CASSFTGTSPPRNTQYF
TGTGCCAGCAGCTTCACCGGGACTAGCCCGCCTAGGAATACGCAGTATTTT
>-|-|TRBJ1-5|15|TRBV28
CASSLNQGPLQPQHF
TGTGCCAGCAGTTTGAATCAGGGTCCCCTACAGCCCCAGCATTTT
>-|-|TRBJ2-7|15|TRBV11-3
CASSSRQSLSYEQYF
TGTGCCAGCAGCTCACGACAGTCCCTCTCCTACGAGCAGTACTTC
>TRBD1|-|TRBJ1-1|11|TRBV19
CASSMHRGAFF
TGTGCCAGTAGTATGCACAGGGGAGCTTTCTTT
>-|once|TRBJ1-4|15|TRBV25-1
CASSERRGTNEKLFF
TGTGCCAGCAGTGAGAGACGGGGGACTAATGAAAAACTGTTTTTT
>TRBD1|-|TRBJ2-2|14|TRBV7-2
CASSSDRGTGELFF
TGTGCCAGCAGCTCTGACAGGGGGACCGGGGAGCTGTTTTTT
>-|-|TRBJ2-1|15|TRBV4-3
CASSQDSSNYNEQFF
TGCGCCAGCAGCCAAGATTCTAGTAACTACAATGAGCAGTTCTTC
>-|-|TRBJ2-2|15|TRBV11-2
CASSLGARSTGELFF
TGTGCCAGCAGCTTAGGAGCCCGATCCACCGGGGAGCTGTTTTTT
>TRBD2|-|TRBJ2-1|15|TRBV9
CASSVGSGGAVEQFF
TGTGCCAGCAGCGTAGGAAGCGGGGGGGCTGTTGAGCAGTTCTTC